Below are 27 T cell receptor beta chains sequenced from a single sample in a study of early stage breast cancer tumors. The assay was immunoSEQ multiplex PCR, and TCRdb's table has in-frame clones only and misses some. Seen here are 8,500 to 10,000 clones, about four fifths observed once, and the top ten hold around 8.9%. The sample comprised normal breast tissue next to the tumor. The receptors here all came from a person between 35 and 49 years old with breast cancer.

The rearrangement links TRBV5-6 to TRBJ2-1; D possibly corresponds to TRBD2 (5 bases). The germline CDR1 and CDR2 sequences are SGHDT and YYEEEE. The CDR3 consists of 12 residues. Trimming left V 2 bases short and J 12 bases short, with 12 bases between. DNA of the CDR3: TGTGCCAGCAGCTTATTGAGCGGCCCGCAGTTCTTC. This translates into CASSLLSGPQFF.

The rearrangement links TRBV6-5 to TRBJ2-7; perhaps TRBD1 as D (6 bases). The length of the CDR3 is 16 residues. Trimming took 0 bases from V and 5 from J, leaving 17 bases between them. Looked up from germline, CDR1 is MNHEY and CDR2 is SVGAGI. In nucleotides, the CDR3 is TGTGCCAGCAGTTACTCATCAGCAGGGGTTCGCCACGAGCAGTACTTC. It encodes CASSYSSAGVRHEQYF.

The genes are TRBV15 and TRBJ2-5; D is perhaps TRBD2 (6 bases). Germline V gene data show CDR1 as LNHNV and CDR2 as YYDKDF (reference sequence). Trimming left V 5 bases short and J 4 bases short, with 20 bases between. CDR3 length: 16 residues. CDR3 in DNA: TGTGCCACCAGCCCAAACTATTTAACGGGAGCAGAGACCCAGTACTTC. As protein: CATSPNYLTGAETQYF.

V is TRBV6-1 and J is TRBJ1-1; D call uncertain. V shed 2 bases and J shed 6 bases, with 16 bases lying between them. CDR3 length: 15 residues. Looked up from germline, CDR1 is MNHNS and CDR2 is SASEGT. CDR3 DNA: TGTGCCAGCAGTGAAAGTGATGGGGTTTCAGCTGAAGCTTTCTTT. Encoded protein: CASSESDGVSAEAFF.

The gene calls are TRBV5-1 and TRBJ2-7, with D possibly being TRBD2 (6 bases). Per germline, CDR1 SGHRS and CDR2 YFSETQ. The CDR3 is made up of 15 amino acids. V shed 0 bases and J shed 2 bases, with 12 bases lying between them. The CDR3 loop reads CASSLDGTPTYEQYF. The CDR3 nucleotides are TGCGCCAGCAGCTTGGACGGGACTCCGACCTACGAGCAGTACTTC. Full variable domain (missing parts from reference TRBV5-1 and TRBJ2-7): KAGVTQTPRYLIKTRGQQVTLSCSPISGHRSVSWYQQTPGQGLQFLFEYFSETQRNKGNFPGRFSGRQFSNSRSEMNVSTLELGDSALYLCASSLDGTPTYEQYFGPGTRLTVT.

The chain employs TRBV6-1 and TRBJ1-5, with D maybe TRBD1 (5 bases). V was clipped by 4 bases and J by 0 bases, with 22 bases between them. CDR1 is MNHNS, CDR2 SASEGT, per germline. The CDR3 sequence is 19 residues long. In DNA, the CDR3 is TGTGCCAGCAGTGTCCGGCCGTCGCCGGGGCTCAATAGCAATCAGCCCCAGCATTTT. It is translated as CASSVRPSPGLNSNQPQHF.

The rearrangement links TRBV5-5 to TRBJ2-1; D may be TRBD2 (6 bases). The germline V gene encodes CDR1 SGHKS and CDR2 YYEKEE (reference sequence). The CDR3 sequence is 16 residues long. The V end was cut by 6 bases, the J end by 3 bases, with 19 bases between. CDR3 nucleotide sequence: TGTGCCAGCACCGGTGGAGGGGCTAATCTCTACAATGAGCAGTTCTTC. Its translation: CASTGGGANLYNEQFF.

This clone was picked up a small number of times. The J gene is TRBJ2-3, the V gene TRBV29-1, with D perhaps TRBD2 (6 bases). Germline loops: CDR1 SQVTM, CDR2 ANQGSEA. The CDR3 runs to 13 residues. V dropped 5 bases and J dropped 6 bases, with 15 bases sitting between them. The DNA of the CDR3 is TGCAGCGTTCTAGCGAGTAATGGGGATACGCAGTATTTT. Translated: CSVLASNGDTQYF.

This clone showed up just a few times. The rearrangement uses TRBV19 and TRBJ1-1; tentatively, D is TRBD1 (5 bases). The CDR3 consists of 13 residues. Trimming pared 3 bases from V and 8 bases from J, leaving 13 bases between. Germline loops: CDR1 LNHDA, CDR2 SQIVND (reference sequence). The CDR3 sequence: CASSIRDLREAFF. The CDR3 DNA reads TGTGCCAGTAGTATCCGGGACCTAAGAGAAGCTTTCTTT.

The J gene is TRBJ2-5, the V gene TRBV5-4; D possibly corresponds to TRBD1 (7 bases). Germline CDR1 and CDR2: SGHNT and YYREEE (reference sequence). Trimming removed 4 bases at V and 2 bases at J, with 18 bases between. The CDR3 loop spans 16 amino acids. The CDR3 reads CASSHSGGILQETQYF. The CDR3 nucleotides read TGTGCCAGCAGCCACTCAGGGGGGATCCTTCAAGAGACCCAGTACTTC.

The chain employs TRBV30 and TRBJ2-2; D may be TRBD2 (6 bases). CDR1 and CDR2 (germline): GTSNPN, SVGIG (reference sequence). The CDR3 covers 15 residues. The CDR3 is CAGTRDFIVTGELFF. The CDR3 DNA sequence: TGTGCTGGGACGCGGGACTTTATAGTGACCGGGGAGCTGTTTTTT.

The chain couples TRBV5-1 to TRBJ2-2, with D possibly TRBD1 on 5 matching bases. CDR1 is SGHRS, CDR2 YFSETQ, per germline. With 1 base removed from V and 4 bases from J, the gap between germline ends came to 8 bases. The CDR3 extends over 14 amino acids. This CDR3 reads CASSLRQSTGELFF. The CDR3 DNA reads TGCGCCAGCAGCTTGCGACAGAGCACCGGGGAGCTGTTTTTT.

The rearrangement links TRBV5-8 to TRBJ2-5, with D perhaps given as TRBD1 or TRBD2 (5 bases each). Between the trimmed V and J ends, which lost 4 bases and 2 bases, there was a span of 18 bases. Germline V CDR1 and CDR2: SGHTS, YDEGEE. The CDR3 loop spans 16 amino acids. This CDR3 is CASSPRGPTVQETQYF. Here the CDR3 DNA reads TGTGCCAGCAGCCCCCGGGGACCCACGGTACAAGAGACCCAGTACTTC.

The rearrangement links TRBV6-4 to TRBJ2-1, with TRBD2 as a possible D gene (5 bases). The germline V and J ends were trimmed by 3 bases and 1 base, with 13 bases remaining between them. CDR1 is MRHNA, CDR2 SNTAGT, per germline. The CDR3 has 16 residues. The CDR3 loop reads CASSDEGVVSYNEQFF. The CDR3 bases are TGTGCCAGCAGTGATGAGGGAGTTGTTTCCTACAATGAGCAGTTCTTC.

The chain has TRBV29-1 and TRBJ2-1; unclear D gene. This CDR3 region has 13 residues. Per the germline V gene, CDR1 is SQVTM and CDR2 is ANQGSEA. CDR3 sequence reads: CRSVPGSYNEQFF. CDR3 DNA sequence: TGCAGGTCCGTCCCTGGCTCCTACAATGAGCAGTTCTTC.

The rearrangement links TRBV14 to TRBJ2-7; 9 bases fit TRBD1. Per the germline V gene, CDR1 is SGHDN and CDR2 is FVKESK. The CDR3 length is 12 residues. V trimming: 9 bases; J trimming: 5 bases; junction bases outside the gene matches: 5. CDR3 DNA sequence: TGTGCCAGTGGGACAGGGTCCCACGAGCAGTACTTC. Encoded protein: CASGTGSHEQYF.

This clone is termed large. The V and J genes are TRBV7-9 and TRBJ2-1; no firm D call. V was cut by 0 bases and J by 6 bases, with 6 bases left in between. The CDR3 is 13 amino acids. Germline V gene lookup returns CDR1 SEHNR and CDR2 FQNEAQ (reference sequence). The CDR3 protein is CASSLAVPNEQFF. As DNA, the CDR3 is TGTGCCAGCAGCTTAGCGGTCCCCAATGAGCAGTTCTTC.

J is TRBJ2-7 and V is TRBV4-1; 10 nucleotides agree with TRBD2. The CDR3 spans 17 residues. The germline V gene has CDR1 MGHRA and CDR2 YSYEKL. Unmatched junction bases numbered 8, after V lost 0 bases and J lost 3 bases. The CDR3 coding sequence is TGCGCCAGCAGCCAAGAAACGCGGACTAGCGGAAGCTACGAGCAGTACTTC. Its translation: CASSQETRTSGSYEQYF.

V and J are TRBV4-1 and TRBJ2-3; 15 bases map to TRBD2. Germline CDR1 and CDR2: MGHRA and YSYEKL. The CDR3 consists of 20 residues. The junction had 8 bases not matched to a gene; V was cut back by 1 base and J by 0 bases. The CDR3 coding sequence is TGCGCCAGCAGCCAAGCGCGGGGACTAGCGGGAGGTCCCAGCACAGATACGCAGTATTTT. This translates into CASSQARGLAGGPSTDTQYF.

The CDR3 region has the DNA TGTGCCAGCAGGCCAGTTGGACTAGCGGGAGGGTCAGAGACCCAGTACTTC. This codes for CASRPVGLAGGSETQYF. The chain links TRBV7-8 to TRBJ2-5, with 15 bases fitting TRBD2. CDR3 size: 17 residues. Looked up from germline, CDR1 is SGHVS and CDR2 is FQNEAQ. With V trimmed by 6 bases and J by 4 bases, 9 bases remained unmatched.

The rearrangement links TRBV29-1 to TRBJ2-5; 9 positions agree with TRBD2. Per germline, CDR1 SQVTM and CDR2 ANQGSEA. There are 14 residues in the CDR3. V shed 0 bases and J 2 bases; nucleotides not matched to a gene: 1. CDR3 residues: CSVEDGLAQETQYF. CDR3 DNA sequence: TGCAGCGTTGAAGATGGACTAGCGCAAGAGACCCAGTACTTC.

The CDR3 sequence is CASSQEPTGAYEAFF. The CDR3 coding sequence is TGTGCCAGCAGCCAAGAACCCACAGGGGCGTATGAAGCTTTCTTT. The chain employs TRBV14 and TRBJ1-1, with TRBD1 matching 7 bases. Per the germline V gene, CDR1 is SGHDN and CDR2 is FVKESK. The junction had 8 bases not matched to a gene; V was cut back by 0 bases and J by 7 bases. This CDR3 has 15 residues.

This chain connects TRBV27 to TRBJ2-5; D is possibly TRBD2 (5 bases). The germline V gene has CDR1 MNHEY and CDR2 SMNVEV (reference sequence). The CDR3 contains 15 residues. The germline V and J ends were trimmed by 3 bases and 1 base, with 12 bases remaining between them. The CDR3 spells CASSLVRAPQETQYF. The CDR3 bases are TGTGCCAGCAGTTTGGTGAGGGCTCCCCAAGAGACCCAGTACTTC.

V and J are TRBV5-1 and TRBJ2-5, with 10 bases matching TRBD2. The end of the DNA is better explained by TRBJ2-7, so the J call may be wrong. From germline, CDR1 is SGHRS and CDR2 YFSETQ. The CDR3 loop spans 15 amino acids. DNA of the CDR3: TGCGCCAGCAGCTTGGAAACTAGCGGGGAGGACGAGCAGTACTTC. This translates into CASSLETSGEDEQYF.

The chain carries TRBV9 and TRBJ2-3; D ambiguous. Trimming stripped 4 bases from V and 6 bases from J, with 9 bases between. CDR3 length: 12 residues. CDR1 SGDLS and CDR2 YYNGEE come from the germline V gene. In nucleotides, the CDR3 is TGTGCCAGCAGCCCCACGGTCGATACGCAGTATTTT. Protein sequence: CASSPTVDTQYF. Filled out from reference TRBV9 and TRBJ2-3, the complete variable domain reads DSGVTQTPKHLITATGQRVTLRCSPRSGDLSVYWYQQSLDQGLQFLIQYYNGEERAKGNILERFSAQQFPDLHSELNLSSLELGDSALYFCASSPTVDTQYFGPGTRLTVL.

This clone was counted once. V gene TRBV11-3 combines with J gene TRBJ2-5; tentative D call: TRBD2 (5 bases). CDR3 length: 13 amino acids. Germline V gives CDR1 SGHNT, CDR2 YENEEA. V was trimmed by 1 base and J by 2 bases, leaving 5 bases between them. CDR3 residues: CASSLGLQETQYF. The DNA of the CDR3 is TGTGCCAGCAGCTTAGGACTACAAGAGACCCAGTACTTC.

This clone was counted once. The chain uses TRBV7-3 and TRBJ2-2; perhaps TRBD1 as D (7 bases). Germline CDR1 reads SGHTA; CDR2 reads FQGTGA. V lost 5 bases, J lost 4 bases, and 14 bases lay in between. The CDR3 contains 15 residues. The CDR3 bases are TGTGCCAGCAGCGCTTACAGGGGAGGCACCGGGGAGCTGTTTTTT. It translates to CASSAYRGGTGELFF.